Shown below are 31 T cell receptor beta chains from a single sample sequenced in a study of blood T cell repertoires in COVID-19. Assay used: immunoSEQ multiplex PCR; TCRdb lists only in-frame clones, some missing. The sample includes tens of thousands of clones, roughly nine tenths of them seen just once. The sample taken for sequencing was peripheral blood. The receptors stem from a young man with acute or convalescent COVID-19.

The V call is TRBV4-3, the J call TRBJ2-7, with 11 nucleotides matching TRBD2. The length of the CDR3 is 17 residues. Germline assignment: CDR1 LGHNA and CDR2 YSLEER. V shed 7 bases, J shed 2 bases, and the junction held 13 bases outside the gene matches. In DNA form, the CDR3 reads TGCGCCAGCACCTTATCCGGGACTAGCGGTTCTACCTACGAGCAGTACTTC. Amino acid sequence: CASTLSGTSGSTYEQYF.

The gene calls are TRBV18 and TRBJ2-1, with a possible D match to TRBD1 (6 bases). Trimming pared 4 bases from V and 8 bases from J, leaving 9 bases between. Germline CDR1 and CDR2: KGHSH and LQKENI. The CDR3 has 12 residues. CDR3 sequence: CASSRGGDEQFF. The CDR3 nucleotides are TGTGCCAGCTCACGAGGGGGTGATGAGCAGTTCTTC.

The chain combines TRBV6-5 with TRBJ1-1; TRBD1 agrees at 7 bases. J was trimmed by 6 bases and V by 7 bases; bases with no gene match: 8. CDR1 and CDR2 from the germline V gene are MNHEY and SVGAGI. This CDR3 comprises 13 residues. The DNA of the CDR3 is TGTGCCAGCAATAAACAGGGGACCTCTGAAGCTTTCTTT. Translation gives CASNKQGTSEAFF.

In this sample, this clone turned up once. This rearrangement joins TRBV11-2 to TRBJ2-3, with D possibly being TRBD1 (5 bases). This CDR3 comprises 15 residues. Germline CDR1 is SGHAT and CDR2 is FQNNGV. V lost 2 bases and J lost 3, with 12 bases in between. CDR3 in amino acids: CASSLKGLQTDTQYF. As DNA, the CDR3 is TGTGCCAGCAGCTTAAAGGGGCTGCAGACAGATACGCAGTATTTT.

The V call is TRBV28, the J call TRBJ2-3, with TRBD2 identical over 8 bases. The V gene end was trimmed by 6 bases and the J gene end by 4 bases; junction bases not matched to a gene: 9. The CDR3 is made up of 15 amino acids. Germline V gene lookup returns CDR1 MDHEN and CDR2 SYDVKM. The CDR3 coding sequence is TGTGCCAGCAGGCTCAGCGGGGGAGGGGCAGATACGCAGTATTTT. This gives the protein CASRLSGGGADTQYF.

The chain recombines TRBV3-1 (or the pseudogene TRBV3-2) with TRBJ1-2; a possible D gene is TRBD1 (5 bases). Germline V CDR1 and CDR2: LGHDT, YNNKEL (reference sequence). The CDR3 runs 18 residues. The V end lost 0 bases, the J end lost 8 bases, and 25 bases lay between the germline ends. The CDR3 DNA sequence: TGTGCCAGCAGCCAAGAGATTGGAAGGTTGGGGGGGAGAAGGGGCTACACCTTC. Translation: CASSQEIGRLGGRRGYTF.

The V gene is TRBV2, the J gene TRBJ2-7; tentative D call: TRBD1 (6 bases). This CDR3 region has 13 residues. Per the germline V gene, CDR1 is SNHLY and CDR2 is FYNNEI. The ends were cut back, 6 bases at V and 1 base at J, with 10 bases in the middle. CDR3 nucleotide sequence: TGTGCCAGCAGGACAGGATTTTCCTACGAGCAGTACTTC. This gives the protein CASRTGFSYEQYF.

The CDR3: CASSPTGGGNTEAFF. CDR3 DNA: TGTGCCAGCAGTCCTACAGGGGGCGGGAACACTGAAGCTTTCTTT. The gene calls are TRBV3-1 (or the pseudogene TRBV3-2) and TRBJ1-1; 9 nucleotides line up with TRBD1. V lost 6 bases and J lost 1; bases outside the gene matches: 6. The CDR3 is 15 residues long. In germline, CDR1 is LGHDT, CDR2 YNNKEL (reference sequence).

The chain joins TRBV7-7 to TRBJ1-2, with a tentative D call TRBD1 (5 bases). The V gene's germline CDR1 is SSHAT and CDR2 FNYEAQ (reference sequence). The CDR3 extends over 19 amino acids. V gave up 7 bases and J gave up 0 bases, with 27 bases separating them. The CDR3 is CASKARRGHITLANYGYTF. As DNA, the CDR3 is TGTGCCAGCAAGGCTAGAAGGGGCCATATAACCTTAGCTAACTATGGCTACACCTTC.

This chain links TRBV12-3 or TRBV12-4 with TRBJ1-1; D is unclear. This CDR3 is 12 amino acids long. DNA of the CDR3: TGTGCTACGAGGGAGGGGAACACTGAAGCTTTCTTT. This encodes CATREGNTEAFF.

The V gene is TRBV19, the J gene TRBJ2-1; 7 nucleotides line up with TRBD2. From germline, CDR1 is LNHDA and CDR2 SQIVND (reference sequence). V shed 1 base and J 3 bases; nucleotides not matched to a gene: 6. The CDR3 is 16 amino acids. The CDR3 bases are TGTGCCAGTAGTATAGTTCGGGGGGAGGGCTACAATGAGCAGTTCTTC. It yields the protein CASSIVRGEGYNEQFF.

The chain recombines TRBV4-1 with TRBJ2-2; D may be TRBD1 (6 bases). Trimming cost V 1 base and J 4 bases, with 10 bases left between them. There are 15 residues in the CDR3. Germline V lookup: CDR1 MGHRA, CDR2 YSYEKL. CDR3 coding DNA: TGCGCCAGCAGCCAAGGGACAGTTAGCACCGGGGAGCTGTTTTTT. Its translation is CASSQGTVSTGELFF.

The CDR3 region has the DNA TGTGCCATCAGACCCAGACAGACTCCCGGGGAGCTGTTTTTT. This encodes CAIRPRQTPGELFF. The chain carries TRBV10-3 and TRBJ2-2; D possibly corresponds to TRBD1 (5 bases). There are 14 residues in the CDR3. Deletions cut 6 bases from V and 6 bases from J, with 14 bases between. Germline-derived CDR1 and CDR2 are ENHRY and SYGVKD.

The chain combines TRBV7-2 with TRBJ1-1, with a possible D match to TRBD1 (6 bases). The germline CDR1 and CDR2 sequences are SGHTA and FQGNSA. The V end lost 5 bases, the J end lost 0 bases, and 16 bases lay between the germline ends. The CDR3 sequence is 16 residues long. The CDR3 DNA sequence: TGTGCCAGCAGCCCGGACAGTCCCTCGGTGAACACTGAAGCTTTCTTT. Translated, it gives CASSPDSPSVNTEAFF.

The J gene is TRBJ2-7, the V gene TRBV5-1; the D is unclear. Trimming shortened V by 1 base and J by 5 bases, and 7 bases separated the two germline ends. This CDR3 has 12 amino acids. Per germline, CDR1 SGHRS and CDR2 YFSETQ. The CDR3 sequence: CASSLRRDEQYF. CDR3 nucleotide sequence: TGCGCCAGCAGCTTGAGGAGAGACGAGCAGTACTTC.

The chain's CDR3 is CASSVRDRDVGEAFF. The CDR3 DNA is TGTGCCAGCAGTGTTAGGGACAGGGACGTCGGGGAAGCTTTCTTT. This chain joins TRBV25-1 and TRBJ1-1, with TRBD1 matching 9 bases. This CDR3 has 15 residues. From germline, CDR1 is MGHDK and CDR2 SYGVNS. V shed 4 bases and J 8 bases; nucleotides not matched to a gene: 11.

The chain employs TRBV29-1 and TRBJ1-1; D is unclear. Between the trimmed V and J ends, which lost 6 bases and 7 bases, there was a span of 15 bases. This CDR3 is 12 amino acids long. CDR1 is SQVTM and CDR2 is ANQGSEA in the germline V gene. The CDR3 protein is CSVSRAAGEAFF. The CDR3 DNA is TGCAGCGTATCGAGAGCTGCGGGTGAAGCTTTCTTT.

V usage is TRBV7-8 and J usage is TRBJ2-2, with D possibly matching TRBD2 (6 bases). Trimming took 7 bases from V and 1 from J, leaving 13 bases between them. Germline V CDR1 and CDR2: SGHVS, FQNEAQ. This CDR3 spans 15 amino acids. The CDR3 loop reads CASIPGLMNTGELFF. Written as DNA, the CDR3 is TGTGCCAGCATCCCGGGACTTATGAACACCGGGGAGCTGTTTTTT. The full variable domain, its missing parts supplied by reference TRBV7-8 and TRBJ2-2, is GAGVSQSPRYKVAKRGQDVALRCDPISGHVSLFWYQQALGQGPEFLTYFQNEAQLDKSGLPSDRFFAERPEGSVSTLKIQRTQQEDSAVYLCASIPGLMNTGELFFGEGSRLTVL.

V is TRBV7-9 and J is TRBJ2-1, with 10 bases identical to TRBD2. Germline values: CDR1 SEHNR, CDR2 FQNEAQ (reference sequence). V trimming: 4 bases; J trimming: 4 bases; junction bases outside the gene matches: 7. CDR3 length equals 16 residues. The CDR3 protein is CASSSSGGVDYNEQFF. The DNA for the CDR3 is TGTGCCAGCAGCTCTAGCGGGGGAGTGGATTACAATGAGCAGTTCTTC. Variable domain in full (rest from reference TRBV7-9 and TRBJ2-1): DTGVSQNPRHKITKRGQNVTFRCDPISEHNRLYWYRQTLGQGPEFLTYFQNEAQLEKSRLLSDRFSAERPKGSFSTLEIQRTEQGDSAMYLCASSSSGGVDYNEQFFGPGTRLTVL.

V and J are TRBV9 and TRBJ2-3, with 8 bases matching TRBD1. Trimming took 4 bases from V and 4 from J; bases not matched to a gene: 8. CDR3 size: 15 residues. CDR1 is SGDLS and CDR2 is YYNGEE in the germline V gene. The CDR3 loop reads CASSYQGAPPDTQYF. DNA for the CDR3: TGTGCCAGCAGCTACCAGGGGGCCCCCCCAGATACGCAGTATTTT.

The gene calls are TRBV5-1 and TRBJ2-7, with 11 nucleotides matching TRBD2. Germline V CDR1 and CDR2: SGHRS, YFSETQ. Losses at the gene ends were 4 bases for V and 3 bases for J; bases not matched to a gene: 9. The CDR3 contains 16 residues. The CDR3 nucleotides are TGCGCCAGCAGCATCTTAACTAGCGGGAGTGGCTACGAGCAGTACTTC. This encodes CASSILTSGSGYEQYF.

The CDR3 region has the DNA TGTGCCAGCAGTTCCTACAGGGGCGGGGTGAACACTGAAGCTTTCTTT. It is translated as CASSSYRGGVNTEAFF. The rearrangement links TRBV28 to TRBJ1-1, with 7 bases aligning to TRBD1. CDR3 length equals 16 residues. Germline V lookup: CDR1 MDHEN, CDR2 SYDVKM. Trimming removed 4 bases from V and 0 bases from J; junction bases left unmatched: 8.

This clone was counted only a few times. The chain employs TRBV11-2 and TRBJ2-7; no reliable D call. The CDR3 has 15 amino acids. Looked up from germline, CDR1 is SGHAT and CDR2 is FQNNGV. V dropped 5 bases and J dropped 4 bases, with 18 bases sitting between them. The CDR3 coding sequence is TGTGCCAGCAGCCCCTCCGCGAGGCTCGGGTACGAGCAGTACTTC. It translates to CASSPSARLGYEQYF.

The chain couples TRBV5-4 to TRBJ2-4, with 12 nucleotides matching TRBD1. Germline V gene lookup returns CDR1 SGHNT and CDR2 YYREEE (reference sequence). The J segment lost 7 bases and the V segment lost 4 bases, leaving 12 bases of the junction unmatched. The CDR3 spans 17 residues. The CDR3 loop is CASSPRAGQGAENIQYF. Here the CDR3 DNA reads TGTGCCAGCAGCCCAAGGGCGGGACAGGGGGCTGAGAACATTCAGTACTTC. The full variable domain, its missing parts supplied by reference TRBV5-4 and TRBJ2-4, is ETGVTQSPTHLIKTRGQQVTLRCSSQSGHNTVSWYQQALGQGPQFIFQYYREEENGRGNFPPRFSGLQFPNYSSELNVNALELDDSALYLCASSPRAGQGAENIQYFGAGTRLSVL.

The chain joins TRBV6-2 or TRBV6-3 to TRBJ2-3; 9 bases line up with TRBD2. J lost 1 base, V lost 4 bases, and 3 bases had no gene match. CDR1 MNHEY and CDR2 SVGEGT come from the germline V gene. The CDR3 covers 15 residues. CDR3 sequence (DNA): TGTGCCAGCAGTTCTAGCGGGATGCGCACAGATACGCAGTATTTT. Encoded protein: CASSSSGMRTDTQYF.

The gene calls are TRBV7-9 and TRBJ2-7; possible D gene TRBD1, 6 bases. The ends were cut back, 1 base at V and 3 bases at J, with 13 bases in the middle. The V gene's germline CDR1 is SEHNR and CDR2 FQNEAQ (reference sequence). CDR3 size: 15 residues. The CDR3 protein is CASSLEALGGYEQYF. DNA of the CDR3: TGTGCCAGCAGCTTAGAAGCCCTAGGGGGCTACGAGCAGTACTTC.

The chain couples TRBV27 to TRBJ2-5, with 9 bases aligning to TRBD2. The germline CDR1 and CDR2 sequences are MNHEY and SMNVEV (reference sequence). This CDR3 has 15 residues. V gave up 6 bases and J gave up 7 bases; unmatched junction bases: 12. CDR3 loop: CASRSLGLALATQYF. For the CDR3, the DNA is TGTGCCAGCAGGTCTCTTGGACTAGCGCTGGCGACCCAGTACTTC.

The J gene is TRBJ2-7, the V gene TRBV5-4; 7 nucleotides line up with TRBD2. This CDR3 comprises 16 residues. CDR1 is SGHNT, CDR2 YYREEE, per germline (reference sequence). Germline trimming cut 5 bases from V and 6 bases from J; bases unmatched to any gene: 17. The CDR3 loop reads CASSRLAPGLGREQYF. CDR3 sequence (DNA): TGTGCCAGCAGTAGACTAGCCCCGGGCTTGGGTCGCGAGCAGTACTTC.

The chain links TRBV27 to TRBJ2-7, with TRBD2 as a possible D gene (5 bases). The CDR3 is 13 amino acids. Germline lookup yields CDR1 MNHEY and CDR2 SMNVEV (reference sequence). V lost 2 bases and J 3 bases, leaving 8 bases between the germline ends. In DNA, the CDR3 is TGTGCCAGCAGTTTACCGGGAAACTACGAGCAGTACTTC. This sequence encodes CASSLPGNYEQYF.

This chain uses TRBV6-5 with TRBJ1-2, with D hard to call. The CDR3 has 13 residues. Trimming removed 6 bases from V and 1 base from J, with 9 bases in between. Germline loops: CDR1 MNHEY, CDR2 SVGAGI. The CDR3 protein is CASSPGYNYGYTF. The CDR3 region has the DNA TGTGCCAGCAGCCCGGGGTATAACTATGGCTACACCTTC.

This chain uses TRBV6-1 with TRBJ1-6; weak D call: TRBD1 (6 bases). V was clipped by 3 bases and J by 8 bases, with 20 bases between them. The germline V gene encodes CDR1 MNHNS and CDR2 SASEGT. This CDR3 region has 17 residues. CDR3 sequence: CASSDPGHSIQDSPLHF. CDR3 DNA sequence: TGTGCCAGCAGTGACCCGGGACACTCGATCCAAGATTCACCCCTCCACTTT.